Listed below are T cell receptor beta chains from one sample, sequenced in a study of cytomegalovirus exposure and HLA in healthy donors. Clones were sequenced by immunoSEQ multiplex PCR, and TCRdb holds only the in-frame ones, with some missing. The ten most abundant clones cover approximately 1.1% of a sample with 80,000 to 95,000 clones. Sequenced: PBMCs. These receptors came from a woman in her twenties or thirties in good health and CMV-seronegative. CDR3s include the opening cysteine and the closing phenylalanine or tryptophan. The D gene is left open where the match is weak.

>16|TRBV6-6|TRBD1
CASTLREGQAPGELFF
>15|TRBV7-2|TRBD2
CASSAQSGRRYEQYF
>15|TRBV7-9|TRBD1
CASSSGQGADNEQFF
>14|TRBV15|NA
CATSRDLREETQYF
>16|TRBV27|TRBD1
CASSPRQGYSNQPQHF
>11|TRBV19|NA
CASSIDGAAFF
>13|TRBV7-2|NA
CASSLGLLYEQYF
>13|TRBV6-5|TRBD1
CASSQQGAETQYF
>11|TRBV20-1|NA
CSARPTGELFF
>13|TRBV5-1|NA
CASSLTVNTEAFF
>16|TRBV9|NA
CASSVAGGGRPYGYTF
>13|TRBV11-3|NA
CASSAGYQETQYF
>15|TRBV30|TRBD1
CAWSDRGAMNTEAFF
>13|TRBV7-2|NA
CASSLLLDYGYTF
>14|TRBV5-4|NA
CASSLRGKIWGYTF
>15|TRBV5-1|TRBD2
CASSWGGSGTDTQYF
>18|TRBV5-1|TRBD2
CASSWGFGLAGGQETQYF
>13|TRBV18|TRBD2
CASSPTSPETQYF
>17|TRBV30|TRBD1
CAWSLGQGAGSYNEQFF
>15|TRBV5-1|NA
CASSLGGGTHTEAFF
>15|TRBV5-1|TRBD2
CASSRGLAGEETQYF
>16|TRBV5-1|NA
CASSLDGLINDNEQFF
>15|TRBV7-2|NA
CASSLGRGTRETQYF
>14|TRBV6-1|NA
CASSEVAGDGGYTF
>12|TRBV29-1|NA
CSVDGDSGEQYF
>15|TRBV6-1|NA
CASSEWGGMNTEAFF
>16|TRBV5-1|TRBD1
CASSLYPTGYGETQYF
>15|TRBV4-2|TRBD1
CASSRDQGAGTEAFF
>14|TRBV5-1|NA
CASSLRQYNSPLHF
>14|TRBV7-2|TRBD2
CASSWTSGGDEQFF
>15|TRBV5-1|NA
CASNEPDRSNTEAFF
>15|TRBV7-8|NA
CASSLRQGPSQPQHF
>15|TRBV5-5|NA
CASSRQLNMNTEAFF
>14|TRBV6-6|TRBD1
CASSTGTGFYGYTF
>14|TRBV29-1|NA
CSALLATVPDTQYF